This T cell receptor beta chain was profiled in a study of a mutant IDH1 vaccine in newly diagnosed glioma (dated by TCRdb to the early 2020s). Background for the entire study: In the chemotherapy-containing groups, vaccination started alongside temozolomide cycles, whereas in patients who had radiotherapy alone it started 4-6 weeks after radiotherapy. The approximately 32 treated patients were roughly 62% male and roughly 40% female, with a mean age of 40.4 years. Prior to enrollment, patients had been given standard therapy consisting of radiotherapy alone, temozolomide alone, or radiochemotherapy with temozolomide, with the combination given to most patients. The week-35 safety follow-up was designated visit V12, and the week-47 end of study was designated visit V13. Six visits were used for peripheral blood collection: V03 (baseline), V05, V07, V10, V12 and V13. Longitudinal TCRB deep sequencing was performed for about two dozen treated patients wherever samples were available for exploratory analyses. Study-wide conclusions, independent of this receptor: Vaccine-induced immune responses across multiple MHC alleles were detected in about 92% of patients. The authors noted that analyses of patient blood samples could not be reproduced because of sample limitations. PBMC samples for TCRB deep sequencing were selected based on availability. No apparent relationship was observed between pseudoprogression and alterations in the top peripheral T cell clonotypes detected by TCRB sequencing.

The CDR3 measures 15 amino acids from cysteine to phenylalanine. CDR3 DNA only is kept here, 45 bases in frame from base 1. Trimming removed 1 base from V and 4 bases from J; the gene matches leave 3 bases unexplained. CDR1 SGHDN and CDR2 FVKESK were looked up in the germline V gene. Library method: the immunoSEQ multiplex PCR assay. Following the manufacturer's protocol, the hsTCRB Kit was used to amplify rearranged TCR beta chain sequences. Sequencing of TCRB libraries was carried out on an Illumina MiSeq. On the authors' methods: Demultiplexing, trimming and gene mapping were performed with the kit vendor's proprietary platform. Drawn from immuneACCESS, this table holds only the in-frame rearrangements with V and J called that TCRdb kept. Clones are partly lost; checked studies trace under half to an unresolved V gene and leave the rest unexplained. The V and J calls and the clone size are those of that table, but D and trimming were determined from the DNA. The sample records tens of thousands of clones, roughly 68% of which are singletons. The biggest ten clones account for 4.5% to 5% of the sample.

This clone has more than one count but fewer than ten. Its recognized antigen is unknown. The record has no base qualities; no much larger clone is one base away. The sample's time point label, decoded: week 35, safety follow-up. Each vaccine dose, consisting of 300 ug of a 20-mer mutant IDH1 peptide in Montanide, was administered subcutaneously with topical imiquimod. Patients were given eight vaccinations, in weeks 1, 3, 5, 7, 11, 15, 19 and 23, which matched visits V03 through V10. Newly diagnosed WHO grade 3 or 4 IDH1-mutant astrocytomas showing loss of nuclear ATRX were present in the donors. The samples were drawn from NOA16, a multicentre, single-arm, open-label phase I trial in Germany that tested a mutant IDH1 peptide vaccine in humans for the first time. Genomic DNA for TCRB sequencing was extracted from EDTA blood using the DNeasy Blood and Tissue Kit.

Here the sequenced sample was PBMCs, taken from a glioma patient whose treatment included an IDH1 peptide vaccine. The source of this sequence is a man aged 45-65 years with glioma. The chain is encoded by TRBV14 joined to TRBJ1-2; 10 of the junction bases match TRBD1. The CDR3 protein is CASSQAGQGVYGYTF. The base sequence is TGTGCCAGCAGCCAAGCTGGACAGGGGGTCTATGGCTACACCTTC.